The rows below give T cell receptor beta chains drawn from one sample of a study of shared clonotypes between healthy human individuals. The protocol was immunoSEQ multiplex PCR, while the TCRdb copy is restricted to in-frame clones and leaves out a portion. The sample has approximately 500,000 clones, approximately 85% seen once. Material for sequencing was PBMCs. Receptor source: a woman aged 40 to 49 in good health. Some clones in this sample may be carry-over from other donors' samples. Each CDR3 is given with its conserved first and last residue. Each record gives: CDR3 length, D gene, clone size, V gene, J gene, CDR3 DNA, CDR3 protein. The D gene is left open where the match is weak. Not all rows give a size; the values are once, few, many and, for expanded clones, a class.

length: 13; D: TRBD2; size: .; V: TRBV29-1; J: TRBJ2-5; DNA: TGCAGCGTTGTGTCGTCTAGCGGGTCTCATCCGTACTTC; CDR3: CSVVSSSGSHPYF
length: 14; D: .; size: .; V: TRBV27; J: TRBJ2-2; DNA: TGTGCCAGCAGTTTCCAGCGGGACACCGGGGAGCTGTTTTTT; CDR3: CASSFQRDTGELFF
length: 14; D: .; size: .; V: TRBV5-4; J: TRBJ1-2; DNA: TGTGCCAGCAGTACCCCACAGAGGGACTATGGCTACACCTTC; CDR3: CASSTPQRDYGYTF
length: 14; D: TRBD2; size: .; V: TRBV19; J: TRBJ2-3; DNA: TGTGCCAGTAGCCGACTAGCGGGCACAGATACGCAGTATTTT; CDR3: CASSRLAGTDTQYF
length: 13; D: .; size: .; V: TRBV19; J: TRBJ2-2; DNA: TGTGCCAGTAGTATGGGGTCAATCGGGGAGCTGTTTTTT; CDR3: CASSMGSIGELFF
length: 16; D: TRBD1; size: .; V: TRBV18; J: TRBJ1-1; DNA: TGTGCCAGCTCAACAAACCGACAGGGGGCAAGTGGTGAAGCTTTCTTT; CDR3: CASSTNRQGASGEAFF
length: 12; D: .; size: .; V: TRBV10-3; J: TRBJ1-2; DNA: TGTGCCATCAGTGGGGCAGGGAATGGCTACACCTTC; CDR3: CAISGAGNGYTF
length: 15; D: TRBD1; size: few; V: TRBV6-4; J: TRBJ1-2; DNA: TGTGCCAGCAGTTCGACAGGGGACTCGTTCTATGGCTACACCTTC; CDR3: CASSSTGDSFYGYTF
length: 15; D: .; size: .; V: TRBV5-1; J: TRBJ1-1; DNA: TGCGCCAGCAGCTTTACGGGACACTCGAACACTGAAGCTTTCTTT; CDR3: CASSFTGHSNTEAFF
length: 14; D: TRBD1; size: .; V: TRBV28; J: TRBJ1-4; DNA: TGTGCCAGCAGTTTCCAGGGGGTGCGGGAAAAACTGTTTTTT; CDR3: CASSFQGVREKLFF
length: 16; D: .; size: .; V: TRBV7-9; J: TRBJ2-6; DNA: TGTGCCAGCAGCTCCTGGGACGGCTCTGGGGCCAACGTCCTGACTTTC; CDR3: CASSSWDGSGANVLTF
length: 17; D: .; size: .; V: TRBV6-4; J: TRBJ1-5; DNA: TGTGCCAGCTCACCGGGACCCGATCCAGTCCTGGATCAGCCCCAGCATTTT; CDR3: CASSPGPDPVLDQPQHF
length: 15; D: TRBD1; size: many; V: TRBV19; J: TRBJ2-7; DNA: TGTGCCAGTAGTTTCCGGACAGGGGCTTCCTACGAGCAGTACTTC; CDR3: CASSFRTGASYEQYF
length: 13; D: TRBD2; size: .; V: TRBV5-1; J: TRBJ2-1; DNA: TGCGCCAGCAGCCAAACTAGCGACAATGAGCAGTTCTTC; CDR3: CASSQTSDNEQFF
length: 15; D: .; size: few; V: TRBV2; J: TRBJ2-1; DNA: TGTGCCAGCGTGCCTAGCGCGTCTTACTACAATGAGCAGTTCTTC; CDR3: CASVPSASYYNEQFF
length: 13; D: .; size: .; V: TRBV18; J: TRBJ2-2; DNA: TGTGCCAGCTCCCAGGGGAACACCGGGGAGCTGTTTTTT; CDR3: CASSQGNTGELFF
length: 14; D: TRBD1; size: .; V: TRBV28; J: TRBJ1-2; DNA: TGTGCCAGCAGCATTCCGGGACAGGCGGATGGCTACACCTTC; CDR3: CASSIPGQADGYTF
length: 15; D: TRBD1; size: .; V: TRBV7-9; J: TRBJ1-4; DNA: TGTGCCAGCAGTCAAGGGACAGCCGCAGAGGAAAAACTGTTTTTT; CDR3: CASSQGTAAEEKLFF
length: 16; D: .; size: .; V: TRBV30; J: TRBJ2-7; DNA: TGTGCCTGGAGTCAACTAAGCCGGGAGCACTCCTACGAGCAGTACTTC; CDR3: CAWSQLSREHSYEQYF
length: 15; D: TRBD1; size: .; V: TRBV19; J: TRBJ2-7; DNA: TGTGCCAGTAGTAATTATCGACAGGGGGCGTACGAGCAGTACTTC; CDR3: CASSNYRQGAYEQYF
length: 16; D: .; size: .; V: TRBV10-1; J: TRBJ2-1; DNA: TGCGCCAGCAGCGCCTCCAACAAGGCCCCTTACAATGAGCAGTTCTTC; CDR3: CASSASNKAPYNEQFF
length: 13; D: .; size: once; V: TRBV2; J: TRBJ2-3; DNA: TGTGCCAGCGACGAGGGTGGGACAGATACGCAGTATTTT; CDR3: CASDEGGTDTQYF
length: 14; D: TRBD1; size: .; V: TRBV2; J: TRBJ2-1; DNA: TGTGCCAGCAGTGTGGACAGGGCTTACAATGAGCAGTTCTTC; CDR3: CASSVDRAYNEQFF
length: 15; D: .; size: once; V: TRBV4-1; J: TRBJ2-7; DNA: TGCGCCAGCAGCCAGGGGTCGGGGGGCCATTACGAGCAGTACTTC; CDR3: CASSQGSGGHYEQYF
length: 15; D: TRBD2; size: .; V: TRBV5-1; J: TRBJ2-3; DNA: TGCGCCAGCAGCCCAGGACTAGCCCCCACAGATACGCAGTATTTT; CDR3: CASSPGLAPTDTQYF
length: 10; D: .; size: few; V: TRBV29-1; J: TRBJ1-1; DNA: TGCAGCGCCCTGGGATTTGAAGCTTTCTTT; CDR3: CSALGFEAFF
length: 14; D: TRBD1; size: once; V: TRBV6-5; J: TRBJ1-5; DNA: TGTGCCAGCCGAGACAGGGGAGGCAATCAGCCCCAGCATTTT; CDR3: CASRDRGGNQPQHF
length: 14; D: .; size: .; V: TRBV9; J: TRBJ1-2; DNA: TGTGCCAGCAGCGTAGACCCAGGGTCCTATGGCTACACCTTC; CDR3: CASSVDPGSYGYTF
length: 13; D: TRBD1; size: .; V: TRBV18; J: TRBJ2-2; DNA: TGTGCCAGCTCGGACAGGGAACCCGGGGAGCTGTTTTTT; CDR3: CASSDREPGELFF
length: 14; D: TRBD1; size: few; V: TRBV28; J: TRBJ1-1; DNA: TGTGCCAGCAGGCCGGGACAGGGGAACACTGAAGCTTTCTTT; CDR3: CASRPGQGNTEAFF
length: 14; D: .; size: .; V: TRBV28; J: TRBJ2-7; DNA: TGTGCCAGCAGTTTTGCGGCCCAAAAGCGCGAGCAGTACTTC; CDR3: CASSFAAQKREQYF
length: 19; D: TRBD1; size: .; V: TRBV15; J: TRBJ1-3; DNA: TGTGCCACCAGCAGAGATTTTGGGGCTGCGGACAGGGCGGGAAACACCATATATTTT; CDR3: CATSRDFGAADRAGNTIYF
length: 13; D: .; size: .; V: TRBV29-1; J: TRBJ1-5; DNA: TGCAGCGTTGAAGAAGGTCGAGGGAGCCGCCAGCATTTT; CDR3: CSVEEGRGSRQHF
length: 17; D: .; size: once; V: TRBV27; J: TRBJ2-1; DNA: TGTGCCAGCATCGTACGGGGGGCTAGCACCGCAGACAATGAGCAGTTCTTC; CDR3: CASIVRGASTADNEQFF
length: 15; D: TRBD2; size: .; V: TRBV5-5; J: TRBJ2-7; DNA: TGTGCCAGCAGCTTGGGACTAGCGGGACTCTACGAGCAGTACTTC; CDR3: CASSLGLAGLYEQYF
length: 16; D: .; size: .; V: TRBV19; J: TRBJ1-1; DNA: TGTGCCAGTAGTGACTTAGGGGGGCCGAGAAGGACTGAAGCTTTCTTT; CDR3: CASSDLGGPRRTEAFF
length: 14; D: .; size: .; V: TRBV11-1; J: TRBJ2-3; DNA: TGTGCCAGCAGCTCGACCTCGGGCTCAGATACGCAGTATTTT; CDR3: CASSSTSGSDTQYF
length: 11; D: TRBD2; size: few; V: TRBV20-1; J: TRBJ2-1; DNA: TGCAGTGCCATTAGCGGGCGGGAGCAGTTCTTC; CDR3: CSAISGREQFF
length: 17; D: TRBD2; size: .; V: TRBV27; J: TRBJ2-1; DNA: TGTGCCAGCAGCTCGGGATGGGGTAGCGGGAGTGGGAATGAGCAGTTCTTC; CDR3: CASSSGWGSGSGNEQFF
length: 18; D: TRBD1; size: .; V: TRBV9; J: TRBJ1-3; DNA: TGTGCCAGCAGCCTCACGGGGGGACAGGCGGGACCTGGAAACACCATATATTTT; CDR3: CASSLTGGQAGPGNTIYF
length: 15; D: .; size: .; V: TRBV7-3; J: TRBJ2-2; DNA: TGTGCCAGCAGCTTATTTTCGGGGGATGGCGGGGAGCTGTTTTTT; CDR3: CASSLFSGDGGELFF
length: 15; D: .; size: few; V: TRBV11-2; J: TRBJ2-1; DNA: TGTGCCAGCAGCTTAGTGCCCACGCCATACAATGAGCAGTTCTTC; CDR3: CASSLVPTPYNEQFF
length: 15; D: .; size: .; V: TRBV10-3; J: TRBJ1-4; DNA: TGTGCCATCAGTGAGTCGCTGCGGCCTAATGAAAAACTGTTTTTT; CDR3: CAISESLRPNEKLFF
length: 14; D: .; size: .; V: TRBV30; J: TRBJ1-2; DNA: TGTGCCTCCCGCATGGGGGGCGCGGACTATGGCTACACCTTC; CDR3: CASRMGGADYGYTF
length: 13; D: .; size: .; V: TRBV27; J: TRBJ2-1; DNA: TGTGCCAGCAGGCCTCCTCGCGCCTCCGCCGAGTTCTTC; CDR3: CASRPPRASAEFF
length: 12; D: .; size: once; V: TRBV7-9; J: TRBJ1-5; DNA: TGTGCCAGCAGCAAGAGCAATCAGCCCCAGCATTTT; CDR3: CASSKSNQPQHF
length: 15; D: TRBD1; size: .; V: TRBV30; J: TRBJ2-7; DNA: TGTGCCTGGAGTGCACCGGGACAGAGGACCTACGAGCAGTACTTC; CDR3: CAWSAPGQRTYEQYF
length: 15; D: .; size: .; V: TRBV28; J: TRBJ2-7; DNA: TGTGCCAGCAGTCCCCCCCGGGGTGATGCCTACGAGCAGTACTTC; CDR3: CASSPPRGDAYEQYF
length: 13; D: .; size: .; V: TRBV6-1; J: TRBJ2-7; DNA: TGTGCCAGCAGTGATAGGGCGGGGACTTTTCAGTACTTC; CDR3: CASSDRAGTFQYF
length: 14; D: .; size: .; V: TRBV9; J: TRBJ2-3; DNA: TGTGCCAGCAGCGAAAAACCGGGCACAGATACGCAGTATTTT; CDR3: CASSEKPGTDTQYF
length: 14; D: .; size: .; V: TRBV11-2; J: TRBJ2-7; DNA: TGTGCCAGCAGCTTAGAGGGAGCCGGGGACGAGCAGTACTTC; CDR3: CASSLEGAGDEQYF
length: 13; D: .; size: .; V: TRBV28; J: TRBJ1-2; DNA: TGTGCCAGCAGGCAAGACTGGATTTATGGCTACACCTTC; CDR3: CASRQDWIYGYTF
length: 12; D: .; size: .; V: TRBV18; J: TRBJ2-3; DNA: TGTGCCAGCTCACGTCGCACAGATACGCAGTATTTT; CDR3: CASSRRTDTQYF
length: 15; D: .; size: .; V: TRBV7-6; J: TRBJ2-2; DNA: TGTGCCAGCAGCTTAGCCAGACGTAACACCGGGGAGCTGTTTTTT; CDR3: CASSLARRNTGELFF
length: 17; D: TRBD1; size: once; V: TRBV9; J: TRBJ1-2; DNA: TGTGCCAGCAGCGTAGCCGGACAGGGGGGGTCTAACTATGGCTACACCTTC; CDR3: CASSVAGQGGSNYGYTF
length: 16; D: .; size: once; V: TRBV18; J: TRBJ2-7; DNA: TGTGCCAGCTCACCGGGGGCGGAACAGGGATCCTACGAGCAGTACTTC; CDR3: CASSPGAEQGSYEQYF
length: 15; D: .; size: once; V: TRBV6-4; J: TRBJ2-1; DNA: TGTGCCAGCAGTAACGGACTTCGGGGATACAATGAGCAGTTCTTC; CDR3: CASSNGLRGYNEQFF
length: 16; D: TRBD2; size: .; V: TRBV27; J: TRBJ2-3; DNA: TGTGCCAGCAGTTTAAATGGCGACGGGAGGACAGATACGCAGTATTTT; CDR3: CASSLNGDGRTDTQYF
length: 12; D: .; size: .; V: TRBV11-2; J: TRBJ1-1; DNA: TGTGCCAGCAGCTTAGAGCGTAGCGCTATTTTCTTT; CDR3: CASSLERSAIFF
length: 16; D: .; size: once; V: TRBV11-2; J: TRBJ2-5; DNA: TGTGCCAGCAGCTTAGGGGGCGTTGGGATTCGGAAGACCCAGTACTTC; CDR3: CASSLGGVGIRKTQYF